These 28 T cell receptor beta chains originate from one sample sequenced in a study of CD8 T cells in ankylosing spondylitis. TCRdb recomputed calls from the 5' RACE reads with MiXCR, one row per CDR3 protein. Among 250,000 to 350,000 distinct CDR3 sequences, under 25% were seen once, and the ten largest hold 3.5% to 4.5%. The specimen was blood, either unsorted or a sorted T cell fraction (not recorded which). The receptors here all came from a female donor with ankylosing spondylitis or in good health (not recorded which).

V is TRBV6-1 and J is TRBJ2-7; 11 positions match TRBD2. J was trimmed by 6 bases and V by 8 bases; bases with no gene match: 9. The CDR3 loop spans 14 amino acids. Looked up from germline, CDR1 is MNHNS and CDR2 is SASEGT. This chain's CDR3 is CASGNLAGGREQYF. CDR3 sequence (DNA): TGTGCCAGCGGCAACCTAGCGGGAGGACGCGAGCAGTACTTC.

This clonotype was counted a few times. V and J are TRBV6-2 or TRBV6-3 and TRBJ2-6; the match to TRBD2 covers 8 bases. The CDR3 is 20 residues long. Germline trimming cut 5 bases from V and 2 bases from J; bases unmatched to any gene: 17. Germline CDR1 reads MNHEY; CDR2 reads SVGEGT. The CDR3 sequence: CASSPRGGRPGGPGANVLTF. CDR3 nucleotides: TGTGCCAGCAGTCCCCGGGGGGGCCGACCCGGTGGACCTGGGGCCAACGTCCTGACTTTC.

This clonotype came up many times. The chain recombines TRBV7-2 with TRBJ2-1; D gene uncertain. The CDR3 has 15 residues. V was trimmed by 3 bases and J by 8 bases, leaving 17 bases between them. The germline V gene has CDR1 SGHTA and CDR2 FQGNSA. CDR3 residues: CASSLAGRTFHEQFF. In nucleotides, the CDR3 is TGTGCCAGCAGCTTGGCCGGACGCACCTTCCATGAGCAGTTCTTC.

This clonotype has a handful of counts. This sequence joins TRBV6-2 or TRBV6-3 and TRBJ2-3; D possibly corresponds to TRBD2 (6 bases). The CDR3 runs 11 residues. Germline assignment: CDR1 MNHEY and CDR2 SVGEGT. V gave up 8 bases and J gave up 9 bases, with 12 bases separating them. CDR3 sequence (DNA): TGTGCCAGCGGACTTGGGAGGACGCAGTATTTT. Translating it yields CASGLGRTQYF.

The table lists this clonotype with a few counts. This sequence joins TRBV29-1 and TRBJ2-1; 14 bases are a match to TRBD2. Germline V lookup: CDR1 SQVTM, CDR2 ANQGSEA. This CDR3 comprises 15 residues. Losses at the gene ends were 8 bases for V and 6 bases for J; bases not matched to a gene: 9. CDR3 sequence reads: CSTSPGTSGSNEQFF. The CDR3 nucleotides are TGCAGCACAAGTCCCGGGACTAGCGGGAGCAATGAGCAGTTCTTC.

The chain recombines TRBV20-1 with TRBJ1-2; a possible D gene is TRBD1 (5 bases). Germline loops: CDR1 DFQATT, CDR2 SNEGSKA (reference sequence). Trimming pared 5 bases from V and 7 bases from J, leaving 17 bases between. The CDR3 has 13 residues. CDR3 sequence (DNA): TGCAGTGCTCGGGGGGGTTTCGTGCCTGGCTACACCTTC. This encodes CSARGGFVPGYTF.

There are many counts of this clonotype. V gene TRBV29-1 combines with J gene TRBJ2-2, with 11 positions matching TRBD2. V dropped 7 bases and J dropped 3; count of bases not matched to a gene: 4. This CDR3 region has 14 residues. Germline-derived CDR1 and CDR2 are SQVTM and ANQGSEA. CDR3 DNA: TGCAGCGGTGGGACTAGCGGAGACACCGGGGAGCTGTTTTTT. Its translation is CSGGTSGDTGELFF.

This chain connects TRBV20-1 to TRBJ1-2; D is perhaps TRBD1 (5 bases). Trimming removed 8 bases at V and 6 bases at J, with 13 bases between. Germline lookup yields CDR1 DFQATT and CDR2 SNEGSKA (reference sequence). This CDR3 is 11 amino acids long. The CDR3 DNA reads as TGCAGTATCCGGCGGGGGGATGGCTACACCTTC. Its translation: CSIRRGDGYTF.

The V and J genes are TRBV25-1 and TRBJ2-3; D perhaps matches TRBD1 (6 bases). Trimming removed 4 bases from V and 3 bases from J, with 8 bases in between. The CDR3 loop spans 13 amino acids. Germline V CDR1 and CDR2: MGHDK, SYGVNS. CDR3 protein: CASSVQGTDTQYF. CDR3 nucleotide sequence: TGTGCCAGCAGTGTCCAGGGGACAGATACGCAGTATTTT.

The chain recombines TRBV4-2 with TRBJ1-2, with D possibly being TRBD1 (6 bases). The CDR3 sequence is 14 residues long. With 3 bases removed from V and 6 bases from J, the gap between germline ends came to 14 bases. In germline, CDR1 is LGHNA, CDR2 YNFKEQ. CDR3 in DNA: TGTGCCAGCAGCCATCCCAGGGGAATTGATGGCTACACCTTC. Its protein is CASSHPRGIDGYTF.

The chain employs TRBV6-2 or TRBV6-3 and TRBJ2-1; TRBD2 agrees at 11 bases. The V and J ends lost 5 bases and 7 bases, in that order; junction bases with no gene match: 7. From germline, CDR1 is MNHEY and CDR2 SVGEGT. CDR3 length equals 15 residues. CDR3 protein: CASSQGLADPNEQFF. The DNA of the CDR3 is TGTGCCAGCAGTCAGGGACTAGCGGACCCGAATGAGCAGTTCTTC.

This clonotype was counted a few times. The V and J genes are TRBV6-1 and TRBJ2-1, with 14 nucleotides matching TRBD2. Germline V CDR1 and CDR2: MNHNS, SASEGT. V lost 3 bases, J lost 8 bases, and 15 bases stayed unmatched. The CDR3 consists of 19 residues. The chain's CDR3 is CASSEGTSGRRIREDEQFF. The CDR3 DNA follows: TGTGCCAGCAGTGAGGGGACTAGCGGGAGAAGAATAAGGGAGGATGAGCAGTTCTTC.

The CDR3 is CATSSSGSSYNEQFF. The CDR3 nucleotides read TGTGCCACCAGCTCTAGCGGATCCTCCTACAATGAGCAGTTCTTC. The chain employs TRBV15 and TRBJ2-1; 7 bases align to TRBD2. Germline CDR1 LNHNV, CDR2 YYDKDF (reference sequence). The CDR3 totals 15 residues. V lost 5 bases and J lost 0; bases outside the gene matches: 4.

V is TRBV7-2 and J is TRBJ1-2; D is unclear. V gave up 10 bases and J gave up 5 bases, with 17 bases separating them. Germline values: CDR1 SGHTA, CDR2 FQGNSA. The CDR3 runs 13 residues. The DNA for the CDR3 is TGTGCCACCAACAGAGGAGGACTTTATGGCTACACCTTC. Its translation is CATNRGGLYGYTF.

This clonotype was detected only a few times. The rearrangement uses TRBV20-1 and TRBJ2-2; 8 bases agree with TRBD2. The germline V gene encodes CDR1 DFQATT and CDR2 SNEGSKA (reference sequence). This CDR3 region has 15 residues. Trimming at V came to 6 bases and at J to 3 bases, leaving 9 bases not matched to a gene. CDR3 in DNA: TGCAGTGCCAGGCCGCTAGCGGGTGACACCGGGGAGCTGTTTTTT. Its protein is CSARPLAGDTGELFF.

This clonotype was observed a handful of times. The rearrangement uses TRBV20-1 and TRBJ1-1, with 10 bases matching TRBD1. V lost 6 bases to trimming and J lost 10 bases; unmatched junction nucleotides: 11. Germline assignment: CDR1 DFQATT and CDR2 SNEGSKA (reference sequence). The CDR3 covers 13 residues. CDR3 DNA: TGCAGTGCCTCAGACAGGGGGCTTGGGGTAGCTTTCTTT. It codes for CSASDRGLGVAFF.

A single count supports this clonotype. The CDR3 protein is CASSPASSYTGELFF. CDR3 coding DNA: TGTGCCAGCAGCCCTGCATCCTCATACACCGGGGAGCTGTTTTTT. V and J are TRBV7-2 and TRBJ2-2; D remains unclear. The length of the CDR3 is 15 residues. V was clipped by 5 bases and J by 3 bases, with 13 bases between them. The V gene's germline CDR1 is SGHTA and CDR2 FQGNSA.

This clonotype was recorded a few times. The chain uses TRBV7-9 and TRBJ1-3; D possibly corresponds to TRBD1 (6 bases). Trimming left V 5 bases short and J 4 bases short, with 12 bases between. The CDR3 runs 14 residues. Germline CDR1 and CDR2: SEHNR and FQNEAQ (reference sequence). CDR3: CASSPKGGGNTIYF. The CDR3 bases are TGTGCCAGCAGCCCGAAAGGGGGAGGAAACACCATATATTTT.

In this sample, this clonotype turned up a few times. The rearrangement joins TRBV4-1 to TRBJ1-5, with D tentatively TRBD1 (6 bases). The germline V and J ends were trimmed by 1 base and 10 bases, with 14 bases remaining between them. This CDR3 has 14 residues. Germline V CDR1 and CDR2: MGHRA, YSYEKL. The CDR3 sequence: CASSQARKGGPQHF. The CDR3 region has the DNA TGCGCCAGCAGCCAAGCGAGGAAGGGGGGACCCCAGCATTTT.

The chain recombines TRBV19 with TRBJ2-7; 12 nucleotides align to TRBD2. This CDR3 has 13 amino acids. Trimming removed 9 bases from V and 5 bases from J; junction bases left unmatched: 5. Germline V CDR1 and CDR2: LNHDA, SQIVND (reference sequence). CDR3 amino acids: CASRTSGTNEQYF. The CDR3 DNA follows: TGTGCCAGCCGGACTAGCGGGACTAACGAGCAGTACTTC.

The chain joins TRBV19 to TRBJ2-3; D might be TRBD2 (6 bases). V was trimmed by 3 bases and J by 4 bases, leaving 11 bases between them. The CDR3 consists of 14 residues. Germline V gene sequence: CDR1 LNHDA, CDR2 SQIVND (reference sequence). The CDR3 here is CASSIGGDADTQYF. The DNA of the CDR3 is TGTGCCAGTAGTATTGGCGGGGACGCAGATACGCAGTATTTT.

This clonotype was detected only a few times. The chain is built from TRBV9 and TRBJ2-1; TRBD2 agrees at 8 bases. The CDR3 contains 15 residues. The germline V gene encodes CDR1 SGDLS and CDR2 YYNGEE. V shed 0 bases, J shed 7 bases, and the junction held 6 bases outside the gene matches. In nucleotides, the CDR3 is TGTGCCAGCAGCGTAGCGGGGGAGCGGGAGAATGAGCAGTTCTTC. Translating it yields CASSVAGERENEQFF.

This chain connects TRBV12-3 or TRBV12-4 to TRBJ2-7, with 7 bases identical to TRBD2. The CDR3 is 15 residues long. J lost 3 bases, V lost 6 bases, and 11 bases had no gene match. CDR3 DNA sequence: TGTGCCAGCAGCCTAGCGGCGCCCGGGGGCTACGAGCAGTACTTC. Residues: CASSLAAPGGYEQYF.

In this sample, this clonotype turned up many times. V gene TRBV12-3 or TRBV12-4 combines with J gene TRBJ2-5; 11 bases map to TRBD2. The V segment lost 5 bases and the J segment 2 bases; nucleotides outside the gene matches: 4. This CDR3 is 15 amino acids long. This CDR3 is CASSTGTSGQETQYF. As DNA, the CDR3 is TGTGCCAGCAGTACCGGGACTAGCGGACAAGAGACCCAGTACTTC.

This rearrangement joins TRBV7-2 to TRBJ2-3; no firm D call. Germline CDR1 SGHTA, CDR2 FQGNSA. The CDR3 extends over 14 amino acids. V was shortened by 3 bases and J by 3 bases, with 10 bases between the two germline ends. CDR3 in amino acids: CASSFSSRTDTQYF. DNA of the CDR3: TGTGCCAGCAGCTTTTCCTCGAGGACAGATACGCAGTATTTT.

This clonotype was counted between two and nine times. The V gene is TRBV10-3, the J gene TRBJ2-1; D is undetermined. Trimming pared 5 bases from V and 8 bases from J, leaving 22 bases between. There are 16 residues in the CDR3. Germline CDR1 is ENHRY and CDR2 is SYGVKD. Here the CDR3 reads CAISYPLVSSIDEQFF. The CDR3 nucleotides read TGTGCCATCAGTTATCCATTGGTCTCGTCCATCGATGAGCAGTTCTTC.

This clonotype was picked up many times. This chain connects TRBV29-1 to TRBJ2-7, with TRBD1 matching 7 bases. CDR1 is SQVTM, CDR2 ANQGSEA, per germline. With 6 bases clipped from V and 3 bases from J, the junction kept 5 bases outside the gene matches. There are 12 residues in the CDR3. The CDR3 loop reads CSVSGQFYEQYF. The CDR3 DNA sequence: TGCAGCGTATCGGGACAGTTCTACGAGCAGTACTTC.

Here the CDR3 reads CASSPRRQVLSYEQYF. In DNA, the CDR3 is TGTGCCAGCAGCCCTCGGAGACAGGTACTCTCCTACGAGCAGTACTTC. The chain employs TRBV6-1 and TRBJ2-7, with D possibly being TRBD1 (6 bases). This CDR3 has 16 residues. V lost 6 bases to trimming and J lost 0 bases, with 18 bases between them. Germline V CDR1 and CDR2: MNHNS, SASEGT.